A selection of T cell receptor beta chains follows, all from one sample in a study of monozygotic twins with inflammatory bowel disease. TCRdb reprocessed the 5' RACE reads, with one entry per CDR3 protein and no DNA. The sample has around 400,000 distinct CDR3 sequences. Sequenced sample: blood. These receptors were collected from a human donor with ulcerative colitis or Crohn's disease, or a healthy co-twin of an affected twin (not recorded which). The CDR3 runs from the conserved cysteine through the conserved F or W.

V gene	J gene	CDR3 protein
TRBV11-2	TRBJ2-3	CASSLDRAIGTDTQYF
TRBV6-1	TRBJ2-5	CASRPGTGGSETQYF
TRBV18	TRBJ1-2	CASSPLEHYGYTF
TRBV5-5	TRBJ2-1	CASSLGLTGGNEQFF
TRBV20-1	TRBJ2-7	CSAAVTRSSSYEQYF
TRBV7-6	TRBJ2-1	CASSLVWRGSSYNEQFF
TRBV20-1	TRBJ2-7	CSASFQGAQREQYF
TRBV27	TRBJ2-2	CASSFRASGGTGELFF
TRBV27	TRBJ1-6	CASGHSGQGLHHF
TRBV29-1	TRBJ2-7	CSVDDGSSYEQYF
TRBV29-1	TRBJ1-3	CSVVGSPSGNTIYF
TRBV11-3	TRBJ1-1	CASSLSGANTEAFF
TRBV28	TRBJ1-6	CACCGYNSPLHF
TRBV7-6	TRBJ2-5	CASSLPGEETQYF